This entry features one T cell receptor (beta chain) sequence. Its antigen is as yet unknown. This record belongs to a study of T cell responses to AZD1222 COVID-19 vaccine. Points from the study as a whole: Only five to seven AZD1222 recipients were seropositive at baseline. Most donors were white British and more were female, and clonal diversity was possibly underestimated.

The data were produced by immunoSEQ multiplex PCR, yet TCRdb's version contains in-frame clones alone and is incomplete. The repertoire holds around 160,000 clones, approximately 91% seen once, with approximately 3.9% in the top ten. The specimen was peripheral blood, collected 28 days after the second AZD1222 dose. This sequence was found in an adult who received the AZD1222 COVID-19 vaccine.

The CDR3 sequence: CASSLEQGPLRNTEAFF. CDR3 DNA: TGCGCCAGCAGCTTGGAACAGGGACCTCTTCGGAACACTGAAGCTTTCTTT. The chain links TRBV5-1 to TRBJ1-1; a weak D match, TRBD1 (6 bases). Germline lookup yields CDR1 SGHRS and CDR2 YFSETQ. The CDR3 consists of 17 residues. Trimming took 0 bases from V and 1 from J, leaving 16 bases between them.